Listed below are T cell receptor beta chains from one sample, sequenced in a study of spatial heterogeneity in lung cancer. TCRdb redid the calling of the 5' RACE reads with MiXCR, one entry per CDR3 protein. This table has about 1,600 distinct CDR3 sequences, roughly 26% appearing once. Sequences were derived from PBMCs, sampled at surgery. These receptors originate from a male donor with early-stage non-small cell lung cancer. Each CDR3 is given with its conserved first and last residue. Each record gives: J gene, V gene, D gene, clone size, CDR3 protein, CDR3 DNA. D genes are given only for firm matches. Only part of the rows carry a size: once, few, many, or a class if the clone is expanded.

>TRBJ2-5|TRBV21-1|-|large
CASSKAPRQGAKPTGETQYF
TGTGCCAGCAGCAAAGCCCCCCGGCAGGGGGCGAAACCTACTGGAGAGACCCAGTACTTC
>TRBJ2-7|TRBV23-1|-|many
CASSVGGLRIFYEQYF
TGCGCCAGCAGTGTAGGGGGTCTCAGGATTTTCTACGAGCAGTACTTC
>TRBJ2-1|TRBV5-6|TRBD1|few
CASSQPGQHNEQFF
TGTGCCAGCAGCCAACCGGGACAGCACAATGAGCAGTTCTTC
>TRBJ2-7|TRBV11-1|-|medium-sized
CASSPTQGSYEQYF
TGTGCCAGCAGCCCGACGCAGGGGTCCTACGAGCAGTACTTC
>TRBJ2-7|TRBV29-1|-|medium-sized
CSVVFSDRIYEQYF
TGCAGCGTCGTGTTCTCCGACAGGATTTACGAGCAGTACTTC
>TRBJ2-5|TRBV7-6|TRBD2|many
CASSFILGEGATQYF
TGTGCCAGCAGCTTCATACTAGGGGAGGGAGCGACCCAGTACTTC
>TRBJ2-2|TRBV20-1|TRBD2|many
CSASSGRAATGELFF
TGCAGTGCCTCTAGCGGGAGGGCGGCCACCGGGGAGCTGTTTTTT
>TRBJ2-3|TRBV24-1|-|-
CATSDFGSRGALTDTQYF
TGTGCCACCAGTGATTTCGGATCCAGAGGGGCGCTCACAGATACGCAGTATTTT
>TRBJ2-3|TRBV4-3|TRBD1|-
CASSQDQGTGGAGDTQYF
TGCGCCAGCAGCCAAGATCAGGGAACAGGGGGCGCGGGAGATACGCAGTATTTT
>TRBJ2-2|TRBV6-5|-|-
CASRSRENTGELFF
TGTGCCAGCAGGTCTCGGGAGAACACCGGGGAGCTGTTTTTT
>TRBJ2-3|TRBV28|-|medium-sized
CASSLQVKMGDTQYF
TGTGCCAGCAGTTTACAGGTCAAAATGGGAGATACGCAGTATTTT
>TRBJ1-1|TRBV11-3|-|few
CASSRGVEYTEAFF
TGTGCCAGCAGCCGGGGGGTAGAGTACACTGAAGCTTTCTTT
>TRBJ2-7|TRBV7-2|TRBD2|-
CASSSPGLAGEEQYF
TGTGCCAGCAGCTCACCGGGACTAGCGGGGGAAGAGCAGTACTTC
>TRBJ2-7|TRBV7-2|-|-
CASSRIAGTYEQYF
TGTGCCAGCAGCCGCATCGCGGGCACCTACGAGCAGTACTTC
>TRBJ2-2|TRBV2|-|many
CASSLDQNTGELFF
TGTGCCAGCAGCCTAGACCAGAACACCGGGGAGCTGTTTTTT
>TRBJ2-2|TRBV9|TRBD2|many
CASSVTRTSGNTGELFF
TGTGCCAGCAGCGTAACCCGGACTAGCGGGAACACCGGGGAGCTGTTTTTT
>TRBJ2-3|TRBV12-3/TRBV12-4|TRBD2|medium-sized
CASSRWDYLGDTQYF
TGTGCCAGCAGCCGATGGGACTACCTCGGGGATACGCAGTATTTT
>TRBJ2-1|TRBV7-3|-|hyperexpanded
CASSLSTVGTPLGNEQFF
TGTGCCAGCAGCTTATCCACGGTCGGGACACCGCTCGGCAATGAGCAGTTCTTC
>TRBJ1-3|TRBV7-9|-|large
CASSPAHTGGNTIYF
TGTGCCAGCAGCCCCGCTCATACCGGTGGAAACACCATATATTTT
>TRBJ2-7|TRBV19|TRBD2|few
CASSSGTSGYEQYF
TGTGCCAGTAGTTCCGGGACTAGCGGCTACGAGCAGTACTTC
>TRBJ2-5|TRBV5-5|-|few
CASSPDPAAETQYF
TGTGCCAGCAGCCCGGACCCTGCCGCAGAGACCCAGTACTTC
>TRBJ2-1|TRBV7-2|-|many
CASSLLGLGQFF
TGTGCCAGCAGCTTACTAGGTTTGGGTCAATTCTTC
>TRBJ1-2|TRBV7-8|TRBD1|-
CASSTGTGGDYGYTF
TGTGCCAGCAGCACTGGGACAGGGGGCGACTATGGCTACACCTTC
>TRBJ2-7|TRBV7-2|-|-
CASSLGEYPYEQYF
TGTGCCAGCAGCTTAGGGGAGTACCCCTACGAGCAGTACTTC
>TRBJ1-4|TRBV19|TRBD1|many
CASRRQGLNPTNEKLFF
TGTGCCAGTAGGCGACAGGGTCTCAATCCAACTAATGAAAAACTGTTTTTT
>TRBJ2-7|TRBV2|-|medium-sized
CASMDYEQYF
TGTGCCAGCATGGACTACGAGCAGTACTTC
>TRBJ1-3|TRBV11-1|-|-
CASSLTSGNTIYF
TGTGCCAGCAGCTTAACCTCTGGAAACACCATATATTTT
>TRBJ2-3|TRBV7-3|-|-
CASSLGGTDTQYF
TGTGCCAGCAGCTTGGGGGGCACAGATACGCAGTATTTT
>TRBJ2-7|TRBV29-1|TRBD2|medium-sized
CSVGAGFNEQYF
TGCAGCGTTGGAGCGGGATTTAACGAGCAGTACTTC
>TRBJ2-1|TRBV19|TRBD2|-
CASSKGLLNNEQFF
TGTGCCAGTAGTAAGGGACTACTGAACAATGAGCAGTTCTTC
>TRBJ2-1|TRBV6-5|-|many
CASSYGGSRLEGEQFF
TGTGCCAGCAGTTATGGAGGCAGCCGGTTGGAAGGGGAGCAGTTCTTC
>TRBJ2-5|TRBV29-1|-|-
CSVTTRPTQYF
TGCAGCGTTACGACCCGCCCGACCCAGTACTTC
>TRBJ1-6|TRBV12-3/TRBV12-4|TRBD1|medium-sized
CASSPGQGRASPLHF
TGTGCCAGCAGCCCCGGACAGGGGAGGGCTTCACCCCTCCACTTT
>TRBJ1-1|TRBV7-9|-|medium-sized
CASSSTAAGDTEAFF
TGTGCCAGCAGCAGCACCGCCGCAGGGGACACTGAAGCTTTCTTT
>TRBJ2-5|TRBV20-1|TRBD2|many
CSAILAGGRETQYF
TGCAGTGCTATACTAGCGGGGGGTAGAGAGACCCAGTACTTC
>TRBJ2-1|TRBV4-1|TRBD2|many
CASSQDLAAGGANEQFF
TGCGCCAGCAGCCAAGATCTTGCAGCGGGAGGGGCGAATGAGCAGTTCTTC
>TRBJ2-5|TRBV20-1|-|-
CSALPSAIETQYF
TGCAGTGCCTTGCCTAGCGCGATCGAGACCCAGTACTTC
>TRBJ2-2|TRBV7-8|TRBD1|medium-sized
CASSFLGQGAAGELFF
TGTGCCAGCAGCTTTTTGGGACAGGGGGCGGCCGGGGAGCTGTTTTTT
>TRBJ1-4|TRBV27|-|once
CASSLGLGEKLFF
TGTGCCAGCAGTTTAGGGCTGGGGGAAAAACTGTTTTTT
>TRBJ2-3|TRBV29-1|-|many
CSVAGLGRGSDTQYF
TGCAGCGTTGCCGGCTTAGGGAGGGGGTCAGATACGCAGTATTTT
>TRBJ2-6|TRBV5-1|-|many
CASSPGRGSGANVLTF
TGCGCCAGCAGCCCGGGGCGAGGCTCTGGGGCCAACGTCCTGACTTTC